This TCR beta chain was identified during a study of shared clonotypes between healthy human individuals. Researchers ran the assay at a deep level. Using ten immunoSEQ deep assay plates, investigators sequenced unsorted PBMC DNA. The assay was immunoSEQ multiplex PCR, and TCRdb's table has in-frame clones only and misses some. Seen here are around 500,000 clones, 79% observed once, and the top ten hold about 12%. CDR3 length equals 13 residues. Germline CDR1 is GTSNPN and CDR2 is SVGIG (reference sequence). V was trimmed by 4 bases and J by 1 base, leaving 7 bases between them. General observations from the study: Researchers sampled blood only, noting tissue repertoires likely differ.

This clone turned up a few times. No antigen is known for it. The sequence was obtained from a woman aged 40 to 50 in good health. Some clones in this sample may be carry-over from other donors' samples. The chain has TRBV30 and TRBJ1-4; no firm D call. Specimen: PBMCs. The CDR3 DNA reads TGTGCCTGGATGCCGGGAACTAATGAAAAACTGTTTTTT. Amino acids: CAWMPGTNEKLFF.